The sequence of this TCR beta chain was determined in a study of T-cell memory formation after mild COVID-19. The CDR3 is 12 amino acids. Germline V gene sequence: CDR1 SGHVS, CDR2 FNYEAQ. V was cut by 4 bases and J by 8 bases, with 11 bases left in between. This clonotype has only a few counts. Constant-segment primers were used for 5'RACE, and the resulting TCR alpha and TCR beta cDNA libraries carried sample barcodes and UMIs. MiXCR was run by TCRdb on the 5' RACE reads, yielding one entry per CDR3 protein. The sample comprises around 450,000 distinct CDR3 sequences, 24% of which are singletons, and 8.8% rests with the top ten.

The specimen was PBMCs or a T cell subset sorted from them (not recorded which). The clonotype comes from an adult woman who had mild COVID-19 (a few samples of this study predate the infection). Cell type and time point are not known. The chain links TRBV7-6 to TRBJ1-1; unclear D gene. CDR3 bases: TGTGCCAGCAGCTCGGACGGGGAAGAAGCTTTCTTT. Its translation: CASSSDGEEAFF.